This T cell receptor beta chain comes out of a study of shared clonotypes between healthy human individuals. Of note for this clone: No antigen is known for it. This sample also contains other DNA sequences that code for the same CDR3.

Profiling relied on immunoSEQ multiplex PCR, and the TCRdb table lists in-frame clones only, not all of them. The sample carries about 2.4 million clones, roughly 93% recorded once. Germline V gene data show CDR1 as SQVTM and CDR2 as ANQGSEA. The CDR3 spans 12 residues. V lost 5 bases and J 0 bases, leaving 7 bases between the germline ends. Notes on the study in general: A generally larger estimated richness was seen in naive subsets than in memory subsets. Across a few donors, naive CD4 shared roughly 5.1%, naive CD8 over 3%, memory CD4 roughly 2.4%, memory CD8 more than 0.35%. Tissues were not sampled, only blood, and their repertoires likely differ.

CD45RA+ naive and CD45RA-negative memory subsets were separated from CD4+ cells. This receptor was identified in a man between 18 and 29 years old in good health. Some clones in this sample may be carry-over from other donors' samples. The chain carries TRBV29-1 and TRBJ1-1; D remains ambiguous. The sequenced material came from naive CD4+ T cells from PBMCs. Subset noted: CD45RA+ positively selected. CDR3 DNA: TGCAGCGTTACCCGGGTGAACACTGAAGCTTTCTTT. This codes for CSVTRVNTEAFF.